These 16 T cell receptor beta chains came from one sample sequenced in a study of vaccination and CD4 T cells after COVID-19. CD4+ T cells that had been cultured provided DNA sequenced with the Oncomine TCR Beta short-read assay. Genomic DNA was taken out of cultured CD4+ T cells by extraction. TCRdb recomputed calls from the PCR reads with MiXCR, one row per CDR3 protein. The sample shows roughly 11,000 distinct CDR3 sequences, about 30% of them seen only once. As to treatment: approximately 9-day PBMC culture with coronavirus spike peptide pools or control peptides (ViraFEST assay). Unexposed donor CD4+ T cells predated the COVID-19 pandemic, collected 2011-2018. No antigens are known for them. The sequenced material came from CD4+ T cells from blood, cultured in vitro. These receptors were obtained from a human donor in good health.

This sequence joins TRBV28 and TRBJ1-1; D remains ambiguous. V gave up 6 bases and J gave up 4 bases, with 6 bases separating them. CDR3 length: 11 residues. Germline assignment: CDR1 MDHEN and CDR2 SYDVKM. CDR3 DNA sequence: TGTGCCAGCAGATCCCGCACTGAAGCTTTCTTT. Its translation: CASRSRTEAFF. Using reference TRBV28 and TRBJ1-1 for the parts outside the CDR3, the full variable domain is DVKVTQSSRYLVKRTGEKVFLECVQDMDHENMFWYRQDPGLGLRLIYFSYDVKMKEKGDIPEGYSVSREKKERFSLILESASTNQTSMYLCASRSRTEAFFGQGTRLTVV.

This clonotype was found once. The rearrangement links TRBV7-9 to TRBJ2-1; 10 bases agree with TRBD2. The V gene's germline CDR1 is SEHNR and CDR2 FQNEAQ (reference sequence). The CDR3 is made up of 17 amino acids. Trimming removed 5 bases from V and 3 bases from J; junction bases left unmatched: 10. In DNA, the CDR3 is TGTGCCAGCAGCACGATCACTAGCGGGGTGATCTACAATGAGCAGTTCTTC. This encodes CASSTITSGVIYNEQFF.

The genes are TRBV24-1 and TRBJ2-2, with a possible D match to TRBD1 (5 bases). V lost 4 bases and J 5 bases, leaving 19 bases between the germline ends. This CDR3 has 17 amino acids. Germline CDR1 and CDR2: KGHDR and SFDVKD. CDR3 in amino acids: CATSDYGHPRGTGELFF. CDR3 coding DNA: TGTGCCACCAGTGACTACGGACATCCCAGAGGAACCGGGGAGCTGTTTTTT.

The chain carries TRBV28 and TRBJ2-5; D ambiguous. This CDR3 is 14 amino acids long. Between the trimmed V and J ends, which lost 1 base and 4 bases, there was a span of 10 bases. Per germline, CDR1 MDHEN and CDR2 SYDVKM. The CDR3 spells CASSLFVRRETQYF. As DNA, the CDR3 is TGTGCCAGCAGTTTATTTGTGAGGAGAGAGACCCAGTACTTC.

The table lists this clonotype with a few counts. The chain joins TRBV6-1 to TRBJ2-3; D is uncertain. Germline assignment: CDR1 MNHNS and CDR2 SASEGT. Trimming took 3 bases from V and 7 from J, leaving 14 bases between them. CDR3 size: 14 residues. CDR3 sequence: CASSDLMGRNTQYF. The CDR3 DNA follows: TGTGCCAGCAGTGACCTAATGGGCAGGAATACGCAGTATTTT.

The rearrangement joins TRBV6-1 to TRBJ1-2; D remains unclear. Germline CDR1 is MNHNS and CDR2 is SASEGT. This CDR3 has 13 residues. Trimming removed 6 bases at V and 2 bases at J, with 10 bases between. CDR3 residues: CASSPTRNYGYTF. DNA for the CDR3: TGTGCCAGCAGCCCCACACGGAACTATGGCTACACCTTC.

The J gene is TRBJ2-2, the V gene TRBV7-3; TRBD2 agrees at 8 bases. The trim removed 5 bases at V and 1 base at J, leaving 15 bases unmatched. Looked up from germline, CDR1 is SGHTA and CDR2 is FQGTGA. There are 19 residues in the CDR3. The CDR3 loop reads CASSPPRVAGSLNTGELFF. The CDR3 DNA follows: TGTGCCAGCAGCCCCCCGAGGGTAGCGGGGTCCTTGAACACCGGGGAGCTGTTTTTT.

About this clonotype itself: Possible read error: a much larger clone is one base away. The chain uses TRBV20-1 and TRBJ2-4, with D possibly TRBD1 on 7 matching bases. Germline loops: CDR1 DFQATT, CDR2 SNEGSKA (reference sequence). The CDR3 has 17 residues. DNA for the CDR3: TGCAGTGCTAGATTCCCACCCCAGGGGGAGGCCAAAAACACTCAGTACTTC. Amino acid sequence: CSARFPPQGEAKNTQYF.

The CDR3, as DNA: TGTGCCAGCAGCGAGGGACCATCCTACGAGCAGTACTTC. Amino acids: CASSEGPSYEQYF. The chain has TRBV9 and TRBJ2-7; D may be TRBD1 or TRBD2 (5 bases each). CDR3 length equals 13 residues. V was clipped by 3 bases and J by 1 base, with 8 bases between them. CDR1 is SGDLS and CDR2 is YYNGEE in the germline V gene.

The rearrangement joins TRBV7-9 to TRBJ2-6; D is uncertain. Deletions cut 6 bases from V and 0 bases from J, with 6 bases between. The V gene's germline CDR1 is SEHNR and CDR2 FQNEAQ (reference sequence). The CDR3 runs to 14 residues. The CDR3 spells CASSRSSGANVLTF. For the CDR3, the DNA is TGTGCCAGCAGTCGGAGCTCTGGGGCCAACGTCCTGACTTTC.

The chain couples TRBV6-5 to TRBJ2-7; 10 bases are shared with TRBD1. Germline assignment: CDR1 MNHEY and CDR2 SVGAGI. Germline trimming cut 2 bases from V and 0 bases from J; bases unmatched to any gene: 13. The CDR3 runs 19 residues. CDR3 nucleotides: TGTGCCAGCAGTTACCGGCCCTCGACAGGGGGCCTTAGCTCCTACGAGCAGTACTTC. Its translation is CASSYRPSTGGLSSYEQYF.

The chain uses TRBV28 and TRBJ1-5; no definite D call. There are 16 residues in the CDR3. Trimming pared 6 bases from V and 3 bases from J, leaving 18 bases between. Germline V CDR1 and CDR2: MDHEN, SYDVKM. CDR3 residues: CASRPFGQGLNQPQHF. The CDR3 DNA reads TGTGCCAGCAGGCCGTTCGGTCAAGGACTCAATCAGCCCCAGCATTTT. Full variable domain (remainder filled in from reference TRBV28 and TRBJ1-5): DVKVTQSSRYLVKRTGEKVFLECVQDMDHENMFWYRQDPGLGLRLIYFSYDVKMKEKGDIPEGYSVSREKKERFSLILESASTNQTSMYLCASRPFGQGLNQPQHFGDGTRLSIL.

CDR3 loop: CASSNTGRSYGYTF. CDR3 nucleotides: TGTGCCAGTAGTAACACAGGGCGTTCCTATGGCTACACCTTC. J is TRBJ1-2 and V is TRBV19, with a possible D match to TRBD1 (6 bases). Germline CDR1 is LNHDA and CDR2 is SQIVND (reference sequence). This CDR3 contains 14 residues. V was shortened by 4 bases and J by 4 bases, with 13 bases between the two germline ends.

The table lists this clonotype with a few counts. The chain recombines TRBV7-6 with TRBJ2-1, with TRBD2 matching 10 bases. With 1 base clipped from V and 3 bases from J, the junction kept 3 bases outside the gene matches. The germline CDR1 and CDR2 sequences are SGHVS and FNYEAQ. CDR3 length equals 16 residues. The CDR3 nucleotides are TGTGCCAGCAGCTTAGGAGGGACTAGCGTCTACAATGAGCAGTTCTTC. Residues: CASSLGGTSVYNEQFF.

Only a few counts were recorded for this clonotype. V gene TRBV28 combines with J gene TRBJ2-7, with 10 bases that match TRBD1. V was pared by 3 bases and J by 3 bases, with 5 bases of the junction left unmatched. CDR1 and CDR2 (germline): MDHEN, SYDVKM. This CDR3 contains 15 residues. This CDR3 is CASSLPGTGDYEQYF. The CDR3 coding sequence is TGTGCCAGCAGTTTGCCCGGGACAGGGGACTACGAGCAGTACTTC.

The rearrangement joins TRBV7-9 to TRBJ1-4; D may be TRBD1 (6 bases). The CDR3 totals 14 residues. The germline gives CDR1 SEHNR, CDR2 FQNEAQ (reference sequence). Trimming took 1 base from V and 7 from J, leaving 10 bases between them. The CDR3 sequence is CASSLGQGSEKLFF. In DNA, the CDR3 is TGTGCCAGCAGCTTAGGGCAGGGGAGTGAAAAACTGTTTTTT.